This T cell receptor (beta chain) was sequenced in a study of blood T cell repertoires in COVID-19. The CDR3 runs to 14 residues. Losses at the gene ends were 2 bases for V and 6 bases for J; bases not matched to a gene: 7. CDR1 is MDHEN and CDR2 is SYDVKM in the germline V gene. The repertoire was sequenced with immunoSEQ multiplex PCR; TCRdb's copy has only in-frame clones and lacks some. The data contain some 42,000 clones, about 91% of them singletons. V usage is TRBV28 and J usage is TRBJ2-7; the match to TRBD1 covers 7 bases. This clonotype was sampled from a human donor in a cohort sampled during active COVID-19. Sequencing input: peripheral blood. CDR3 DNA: TGTGCCAGCAGTTTAAAGGGGGCCCTCAGCGAGCAGTACTTC. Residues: CASSLKGALSEQYF. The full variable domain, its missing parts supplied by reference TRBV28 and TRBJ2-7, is DVKVTQSSRYLVKRTGEKVFLECVQDMDHENMFWYRQDPGLGLRLIYFSYDVKMKEKGDIPEGYSVSREKKERFSLILESASTNQTSMYLCASSLKGALSEQYFGPGTRLTVT.